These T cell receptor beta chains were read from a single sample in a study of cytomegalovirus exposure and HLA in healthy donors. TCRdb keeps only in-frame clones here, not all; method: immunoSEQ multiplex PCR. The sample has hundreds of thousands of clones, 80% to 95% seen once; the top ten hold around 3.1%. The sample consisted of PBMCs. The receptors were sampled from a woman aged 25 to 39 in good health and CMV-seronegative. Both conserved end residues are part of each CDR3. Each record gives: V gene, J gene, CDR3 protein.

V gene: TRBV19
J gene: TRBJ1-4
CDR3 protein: CASSIARGPNEKLFF

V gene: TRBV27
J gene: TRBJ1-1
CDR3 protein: CASSINRVMNTEAFF

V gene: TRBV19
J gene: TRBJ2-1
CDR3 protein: CASSPTSTGEQFF

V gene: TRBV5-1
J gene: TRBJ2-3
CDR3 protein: CASSFGGGSTDTQYF

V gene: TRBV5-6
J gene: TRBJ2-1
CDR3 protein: CASSLGGSYNEQFF

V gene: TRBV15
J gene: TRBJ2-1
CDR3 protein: CATSRDTGISYNEQFF

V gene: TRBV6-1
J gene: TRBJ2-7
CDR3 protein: CASSGSGNSYEQYF

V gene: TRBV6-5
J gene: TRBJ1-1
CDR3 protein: CASSYGRTGNTEAFF

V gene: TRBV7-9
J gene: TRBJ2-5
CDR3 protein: CASSLVTGGVETQYF

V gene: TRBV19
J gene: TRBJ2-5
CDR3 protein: CASSIGADQETQYF

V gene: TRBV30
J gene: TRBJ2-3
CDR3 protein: CAWSVISDTQYF

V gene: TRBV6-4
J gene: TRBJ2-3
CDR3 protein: CASSVVASGTTDTQYF

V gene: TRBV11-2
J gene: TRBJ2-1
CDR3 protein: CASSLDIAGSYNEQFF

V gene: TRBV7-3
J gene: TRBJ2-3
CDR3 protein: CASSLITTGVDTQYF

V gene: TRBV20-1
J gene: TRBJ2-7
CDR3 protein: CSANEEQYF

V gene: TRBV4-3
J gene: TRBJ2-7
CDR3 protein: CASSQEQATYEQYF

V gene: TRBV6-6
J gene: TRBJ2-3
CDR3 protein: CASSYSIRLADDTQYF

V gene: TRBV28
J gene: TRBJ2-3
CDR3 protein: CASSLHRQPDTQYF

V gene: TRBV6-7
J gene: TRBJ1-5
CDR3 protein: CASSLRDGDNQPQHF

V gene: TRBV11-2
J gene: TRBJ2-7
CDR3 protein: CASSLGQYNSYEQYF

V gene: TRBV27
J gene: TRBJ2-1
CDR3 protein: CASSALLASSYNEQFF